The 31 T cell receptor beta chains reported below all come from one sample, sequenced in a study of T cell clonality in common variable immunodeficiency. Clones were read by immunoSEQ multiplex PCR, and TCRdb kept only the in-frame ones, dropping some. The sample is made up of about 47,000 clones, none counted only once. The sequenced sample consisted of peripheral blood mononuclear cells. Source of these receptors: a person aged 18-70 years in good health.

There are many counts of this clone. The observed sequence ends 3 residues before the CDR3 terminus, with the missing tail filled in from the germline J gene. This chain uses TRBV20-1 with TRBJ2-2; 8 nucleotides align to TRBD2. Germline trimming cut 5 bases from V and 3 bases from J; bases unmatched to any gene: 5. This CDR3 has 14 residues. Germline-derived CDR1 and CDR2 are DFQATT and SNEGSKA (reference sequence). Incomplete CDR3 DNA: TGCAGTGCTGATCGGGGGGGCCACACCGGGGAG. It translates to CSADRGGHTGE. Given in full, the CDR3 is CSADRGGHTGELFF.

As regards this clone: The read comes to an end 3 residues before the CDR3 does, leaving the germline J gene to fill in the end. V is TRBV11-1 and J is TRBJ2-7; D gene uncertain. The germline V gene encodes CDR1 SGHAT and CDR2 FQDESV (reference sequence). There are 15 residues in the CDR3. The ends were cut back, 2 bases at V and 2 bases at J, with 13 bases in the middle. This CDR3 reads CASSLLAGSTYEQYF. CDR3 bases read: TGTGCCAGCAGCTTATTAGCCGGGTCAACCTACGAG. The whole variable domain, filled in from reference TRBV11-1 and TRBJ2-7, reads EAEVAQSPRYKITEKSQAVAFWCDPISGHATLYWYRQILGQGPELLVQFQDESVVDDSQLPKDRFSAERLKGVDSTLKIQPAELGDSAMYLCASSLLAGSTYEQYFGPGTRLTVT.

This clone was seen at least ten times. The read terminates 3 residues ahead of where the CDR3 ends, so the germline J gene completes it. J is TRBJ2-2 and V is TRBV19; tentative D call: TRBD2 (6 bases). Trimming pared 5 bases from V and 3 bases from J, leaving 10 bases between. This CDR3 has 14 amino acids. Germline CDR1 is LNHDA and CDR2 is SQIVND (reference sequence). CDR3 protein: CASSLVADTGELFF. CDR3 DNA (partial): TGTGCCAGTAGTCTCGTAGCGGACACCGGGGAG.

This clone was found many times. The read ends 3 residues early relative to the CDR3; the germline J gene fills the gap. The chain employs TRBV29-1 and TRBJ2-2; D gene uncertain. The germline V gene has CDR1 SQVTM and CDR2 ANQGSEA. V was trimmed by 3 bases and J by 3 bases, leaving 5 bases between them. There are 12 residues in the CDR3. The CDR3 bases that were read are TGCAGCGTTGAGTCTCACACCGGGGAG. This gives the protein CSVESHTGE. The full CDR3 sequence reads CSVESHTGELFF.

This clone was recorded at least ten times. With the read ending 3 residues before the CDR3 end, the germline J gene is used to fill in that end. The rearrangement links TRBV14 to TRBJ2-7, with 8 bases matching TRBD1. The germline V gene encodes CDR1 SGHDN and CDR2 FVKESK. The ends lost 1 base at V and 4 bases at J; junction bases unmatched: 3. The CDR3 extends over 14 amino acids. The sequenced part of the CDR3 DNA is TGTGCCAGCAGCCAAGGGACAGGGAGATACGAG. Translation gives CASSQGTGRYE. The whole CDR3 sequence reads CASSQGTGRYEQYF.

Comment on this clone: The junction and the germline gene differ at one end; a read error may be behind it. The read gets to within 3 residues of the CDR3 end, and the germline J gene fills in the rest. The chain employs TRBV7-7 and TRBJ2-3, with TRBD1 matching over 10 bases. The CDR3 loop spans 15 amino acids. Germline CDR1 reads SSHAT; CDR2 reads FNYEAQ (reference sequence). The CDR3 reads CASSPGTGGTDTQYF. The part of the CDR3 DNA that was read is TGTGCTAGCAGCCCCGGGACAGGGGGCACAGATACG.

Concerning this clone itself: The CDR3 end is not reached by the read, which stops 3 residues before it; the germline J gene fills it in. The chain combines TRBV19 with TRBJ1-1, with D uncertain. V was trimmed by 7 bases and J by 0 bases, leaving 9 bases between them. The germline V gene encodes CDR1 LNHDA and CDR2 SQIVND (reference sequence). The length of the CDR3 is 13 residues. CDR3 bases read: TGTGCCAGTATGCGCCCGGTGAACACTGAA. This sequence encodes CASMRPVNTE. The entire CDR3 sequence reads CASMRPVNTEAFF.

This clone has just a few counts. The CDR3 is cut off 3 residues early in the read; its end comes from the germline J gene. The gene calls are TRBV30 and TRBJ1-6, with TRBD1 as a possible D gene (5 bases). In germline, CDR1 is GTSNPN, CDR2 SVGIG (reference sequence). Trimming took 1 base from V and 4 from J, leaving 11 bases between them. The CDR3 runs 15 residues. The CDR3 loop is CAWSEGQGYNSPLHF. The DNA read from the CDR3 is TGTGCCTGGAGTGAGGGCCAGGGATATAATTCACCC. The full variable domain, rest sourced from reference TRBV30 and TRBJ1-6, is SQTIHQWPATLVQPVGSPLSLECTVEGTSNPNLYWYRQAAGRGLQLLFYSVGIGQISSEVPQNLSASRPQDRQFILSSKKLLLSDSGFYLCAWSEGQGYNSPLHFGNGTRLTVT.

The sample holds many counts of this clone. The observed sequence ends 3 residues before the CDR3 terminus, with the missing tail filled in from the germline J gene. This chain links TRBV6-2 or TRBV6-3 with TRBJ1-1, with D tentatively TRBD1 (5 bases). Germline V lookup: CDR1 MNHEY, CDR2 SVGEGT. The CDR3 runs to 14 residues. V dropped 6 bases and J dropped 1 base, with 12 bases sitting between them. The sequenced part of the CDR3 DNA is TGTGCCAGCAGAAGGGACGGGGGGAACACTGAA. Translation gives CASRRDGGNTE. The entire CDR3 protein reads CASRRDGGNTEAFF.

Many counts were recorded for this clone. This chain's CDR3 is CACYRGRNDEKLFF. The covered CDR3 bases are TGTGCCTGTTACAGGGGGCGGAATGATGAAAAA. The V gene is TRBV30, the J gene TRBJ1-4; 9 nucleotides match TRBD1. The read is 3 residues too short to cover the CDR3 end, so that end is filled in from the germline J gene. Germline V gives CDR1 GTSNPN, CDR2 SVGIG (reference sequence). This CDR3 has 14 residues. Trimming took 6 bases from V and 6 from J; bases not matched to a gene: 8.

Only a few counts were recorded for this clone. Read data end 3 residues before the CDR3 end; the end is taken from the germline J gene. The chain employs TRBV7-8 and TRBJ2-2; D is undetermined. The V gene's germline CDR1 is SGHVS and CDR2 FQNEAQ. Trimming took off 4 bases at V and 3 bases at J, with 6 bases between the two ends. The CDR3 sequence is 13 residues long. The CDR3 loop reads CASSSSDTGELFF. CDR3 DNA (partial): TGTGCCAGCAGCTCATCGGACACCGGGGAG.

This clone appeared many times. The CDR3 end falls 3 residues outside the read, so it is completed with the germline J gene. The J gene is TRBJ1-5, the V gene TRBV5-4; D is unresolved. CDR3 length: 14 residues. Trimming took off 0 bases at V and 5 bases at J, with 9 bases between the two ends. CDR1 SGHNT and CDR2 YYREEE come from the germline V gene (reference sequence). Incomplete CDR3 DNA: TGTGCCAGCAGCTTGGCCGGTACCTATCAGCCC. Amino acids: CASSLAGTYQP. The entire CDR3 reads CASSLAGTYQPQHF.

Many counts were recorded for this clone. With the read ending 3 residues before the CDR3 end, the germline J gene is used to fill in that end. V is TRBV20-1 and J is TRBJ1-2; D is unresolved. Germline CDR1 reads DFQATT; CDR2 reads SNEGSKA (reference sequence). V was shortened by 5 bases and J by 0 bases, with 10 bases between the two germline ends. The CDR3 has 13 amino acids. The DNA read from the CDR3 is TGCAGTGCTTATGGCGGTACTAACTATGGC. The encoded protein is CSAYGGTNYG. The whole CDR3 is CSAYGGTNYGYTF.

This clone has ten or more counts. The read stops 3 residues short of the end of the CDR3; the missing end is completed from the germline J gene. The chain combines TRBV18 with TRBJ2-5, with D possibly TRBD2 on 6 matching bases. CDR1 is KGHSH, CDR2 LQKENI, per germline. V lost 3 bases to trimming and J lost 2 bases, with 16 bases between them. The CDR3 loop spans 16 amino acids. The part of the CDR3 DNA that was read is TGTGCCAGCTCACCTGGATTTGGAGGACTACAAGAGACC. It specifies CASSPGFGGLQET. The whole CDR3 reads CASSPGFGGLQETQYF.

This clone showed up many times. The sequenced fragment ends 3 residues before the CDR3 boundary, so the rest is inferred from the germline J gene. J is TRBJ2-3 and V is TRBV19, with 9 bases aligning to TRBD1. The CDR3 sequence is 17 residues long. Trimming took 5 bases from V and 3 from J; bases not matched to a gene: 12. Looked up from germline, CDR1 is LNHDA and CDR2 is SQIVND (reference sequence). The CDR3 protein is CASSPTGTGSPTDTQYF. CDR3 DNA, as far as it was read: TGTGCCAGTAGTCCAACCGGGACAGGGAGCCCAACAGATACG.

The table lists this clone with many counts. The read ends 3 residues early relative to the CDR3; the germline J gene fills the gap. The V and J genes are TRBV5-1 and TRBJ2-3; maybe TRBD2 (5 bases). The V gene lost 0 bases and the J gene lost 3 bases, with 8 bases spanning the gap. This CDR3 is built from 14 residues. Germline V CDR1 and CDR2: SGHRS, YFSETQ. Here the CDR3 reads CASSLVPGTDTQYF. CDR3 DNA (partial): TGCGCCAGCAGCTTGGTTCCGGGGACAGATACG.

There are many counts of this clone. The read is 3 residues too short to cover the CDR3 end, so that end is filled in from the germline J gene. This sequence joins TRBV18 and TRBJ1-2; 7 nucleotides align to TRBD1. The CDR3 extends over 16 amino acids. After removal of 1 base from V and 0 bases from J, the junction contained 5 bases not matched to a gene. Germline-derived CDR1 and CDR2 are KGHSH and LQKENI. CDR3 amino acids: CASSPQGADANYGYTF. CDR3 DNA, as far as it was read: TGTGCCAGCTCACCACAGGGGGCTGATGCTAACTATGGC.

This clone was detected ten times or more. The read terminates 3 residues ahead of where the CDR3 ends, so the germline J gene completes it. J is TRBJ2-1 and V is TRBV30; 9 nucleotides match TRBD2. The V gene end was trimmed by 7 bases and the J gene end by 6 bases; junction bases not matched to a gene: 7. The CDR3 sequence is 13 residues long. Germline V gives CDR1 GTSNPN, CDR2 SVGIG (reference sequence). CDR3 residues: CAFKRGASNEQFF. The CDR3 bases that were read are TGTGCCTTTAAGCGGGGGGCCAGCAATGAG.

The table lists this clone with many counts. Sequencing ends 3 residues short of the CDR3 end; the germline J gene provides the rest. The chain employs TRBV19 and TRBJ1-2; tentative D call: TRBD1 (5 bases). Germline-derived CDR1 and CDR2 are LNHDA and SQIVND (reference sequence). CDR3 length: 12 residues. Trimming pared 3 bases from V and 6 bases from J, leaving 8 bases between. CDR3 loop: CASSMLGDGYTF. The DNA read from the CDR3 is TGTGCCAGTAGTATGTTAGGGGATGGC.

This clone has ten or more counts. The read terminates 3 residues ahead of where the CDR3 ends, so the germline J gene completes it. V is TRBV6-1 and J is TRBJ2-7, with 12 positions matching TRBD2. Germline CDR1 and CDR2: MNHNS and SASEGT. The CDR3 is 17 residues long. J gave up 5 bases and V 1 base, and 9 bases lay outside the gene matches. CDR3 sequence reads: CASSEGRLAGGPNEQYF. CDR3 DNA, as far as it was read: TGTGCCAGCAGTGAAGGTCGGCTAGCGGGGGGGCCGAACGAG.

This clone was observed a handful of times. The observed sequence ends 3 residues before the CDR3 terminus, with the missing tail filled in from the germline J gene. This chain links TRBV6-1 with TRBJ1-1; no clear D. The CDR3 contains 14 residues. Germline CDR1 and CDR2: MNHNS and SASEGT. V gave up 2 bases and J gave up 6 bases, with 13 bases separating them. Partial CDR3 DNA: TGTGCCAGCAGTGAAAGCCAGGTTATTTCTGAA. Amino acid sequence: CASSESQVISE. The full CDR3 is CASSESQVISEAFF.

This clone was seen repeatedly, ten times or more. This CDR3 reads CASSLVGIQINNEQFF. The sequenced part of the CDR3 DNA is TGCGCCAGCAGCTTGGTGGGCATCCAGATCAACAATGAG. V and J are TRBV5-1 and TRBJ2-1; no clear D gene. The read comes to an end 3 residues before the CDR3 does, leaving the germline J gene to fill in the end. Trimming took 0 bases from V and 5 from J, leaving 15 bases between them. Germline values: CDR1 SGHRS, CDR2 YFSETQ. The CDR3 extends over 16 amino acids. The full variable domain, completed using reference TRBV5-1 and TRBJ2-1, is KAGVTQTPRYLIKTRGQQVTLSCSPISGHRSVSWYQQTPGQGLQFLFEYFSETQRNKGNFPGRFSGRQFSNSRSEMNVSTLELGDSALYLCASSLVGIQINNEQFFGPGTRLTVL.

This clone was seen ten or more times. Read sequence stops 3 residues before the CDR3 end, and the germline J gene provides the missing end. The V gene is TRBV14, the J gene TRBJ1-6; D gene unclear. The CDR3 consists of 15 residues. Trimming shortened V by 0 bases and J by 7 bases, and 10 bases separated the two germline ends. The germline V gene has CDR1 SGHDN and CDR2 FVKESK. The DNA read from the CDR3 is TGTGCCAGCAGCCAAGATCAACGGGGAAATTCACCC. Translating gives CASSQDQRGNSP. The CDR3 in full is CASSQDQRGNSPLHF.

Only a few counts were recorded for this clone. The sequenced fragment ends 3 residues before the CDR3 boundary, so the rest is inferred from the germline J gene. The rearrangement joins TRBV6-1 to TRBJ2-7, with D unresolved. V lost 3 bases and J 0 bases, leaving 9 bases between the germline ends. The CDR3 runs to 14 residues. Germline V lookup: CDR1 MNHNS, CDR2 SASEGT. Incomplete CDR3 DNA: TGTGCCAGCAGTGACGGTGACAACTCCTACGAG. It is translated as CASSDGDNSYE. The whole CDR3 sequence is CASSDGDNSYEQYF.

This clone turned up a few times. CDR3 DNA (partial): TGTGCCAGCAGTTATTTGGACACGGTCCATGAAAAA. This gives the protein CASSYLDTVHEK. The full CDR3 is CASSYLDTVHEKLFF. The V gene is TRBV6-9, the J gene TRBJ1-4; weak D call: TRBD1 (5 bases). The CDR3 is cut off 3 residues early in the read; its end comes from the germline J gene. In germline, CDR1 is MNHGY, CDR2 SVAAGI. The germline V and J ends were trimmed by 1 base and 6 bases, with 12 bases remaining between them. This CDR3 is built from 15 residues.

In its sample, this clone was seen a few times. Read sequence stops 3 residues before the CDR3 end, and the germline J gene provides the missing end. The chain couples TRBV5-1 to TRBJ1-2, with no clear D. Per the germline V gene, CDR1 is SGHRS and CDR2 is YFSETQ. This CDR3 has 16 amino acids. The DNA read from the CDR3 is TGCGCCAGCAGCCCCGGCGGGTTGACCTACACAGATACC. Its protein product is CASSPGGLTYTDT. The full CDR3 protein is CASSPGGLTYTDTYTF. Drawing the rest from reference TRBV5-1 and TRBJ1-2, the complete variable domain is KAGVTQTPRYLIKTRGQQVTLSCSPISGHRSVSWYQQTPGQGLQFLFEYFSETQRNKGNFPGRFSGRQFSNSRSEMNVSTLELGDSALYLCASSPGGLTYTDTYTFGSGTRLTVV.

This clone was recorded many times. Read data end 3 residues before the CDR3 end; the end is taken from the germline J gene. This rearrangement joins TRBV2 to TRBJ2-1; D could derive from TRBD1 or TRBD2 (5 bases each). The CDR3 runs to 15 residues. Germline CDR1 reads SNHLY; CDR2 reads FYNNEI. V lost 3 bases, J lost 1 base, and 10 bases lay in between. CDR3 DNA (partial): TGTGCCAGCAGTGACTCAGGGAGATCCTACAATGAG. This translates into CASSDSGRSYNE. The CDR3 in full is CASSDSGRSYNEQFF.

At least ten counts were recorded for this clone. Sequencing ends 3 residues short of the CDR3 end; the germline J gene provides the rest. The rearrangement links TRBV7-2 to TRBJ1-1; the D is unclear. This CDR3 comprises 13 residues. V lost 1 base and J 3 bases, leaving 6 bases between the germline ends. Germline V CDR1 and CDR2: SGHTA, FQGNSA. The sequenced CDR3 bases are TGTGCCAGCAGCTTAGAAGCGGACACTGAA. Residues: CASSLEADTE. The complete CDR3 sequence is CASSLEADTEAFF.

CDR3 protein: CASSIVFRTGNQPQHF. Partial CDR3 DNA: TGTGCCAGTAGTATAGTCTTTCGGACAGGGAATCAGCCC. The V and J genes are TRBV19 and TRBJ1-5; 8 positions agree with TRBD1. The read terminates 3 residues ahead of where the CDR3 ends, so the germline J gene completes it. The CDR3 length is 16 residues. V shed 1 base, J shed 4 bases, and the junction held 6 bases outside the gene matches. The germline gives CDR1 LNHDA, CDR2 SQIVND (reference sequence). Using reference TRBV19 and TRBJ1-5 for the parts outside the CDR3, the full variable domain is DGGITQSPKYLFRKEGQNVTLSCEQNLNHDAMYWYRQDPGQGLRLIYYSQIVNDFQKGDIAEGYSVSREKKESFPLTVTSAQKNPTAFYLCASSIVFRTGNQPQHFGDGTRLSIL.

There are many counts of this clone. The read comes to an end 3 residues before the CDR3 does, leaving the germline J gene to fill in the end. The chain links TRBV20-1 to TRBJ2-1, with D perhaps TRBD1 (5 bases). CDR3 size: 14 residues. CDR1 DFQATT and CDR2 SNEGSKA come from the germline V gene (reference sequence). Trimming took off 5 bases at V and 2 bases at J, with 13 bases between the two ends. The CDR3 sequence: CSAPLRQTYNEQFF. CDR3 bases read: TGCAGTGCTCCCTTGCGACAGACCTACAATGAG.

In its sample, this clone was seen many times. The CDR3 end is not reached by the read, which stops 3 residues before it; the germline J gene fills it in. The V call is TRBV5-1, the J call TRBJ1-2, with D hard to call. Between the trimmed V and J ends, which lost 1 base and 3 bases, there was a span of 13 bases. This CDR3 region has 15 residues. Germline lookup yields CDR1 SGHRS and CDR2 YFSETQ. The part of the CDR3 DNA that was read is TGCGCCAGCAGCTTGAGGCAGGCCAGTGACTATGGC. Translated: CASSLRQASDYG. From start to end, the CDR3 is CASSLRQASDYGYTF.